Below, one T cell receptor beta chain is given with its context. The source of the sample is a study of OX40 agonist ivuxolimab in advanced cancers. Study details: Each patient was given ivuxolimab into a vein every 2 weeks, at 0.01 to 10 mg/kg. It was permissible to have had prior anti-PD-1, anti-PD-L1 or anti-CTLA-4 therapy, and over 35% had some.

The protocol was immunoSEQ multiplex PCR, while the TCRdb copy is restricted to in-frame clones and leaves out a portion. Found here are some 25,000 clones, around 79% of them singletons; the top ten hold roughly 29%. The clonotype comes from an adult with an advanced solid tumor such as melanoma, head and neck, liver or kidney cancer. This material consisted of CD4+ or CD8+ T cells sorted from blood, taken in a trial of the OX40 agonist ivuxolimab.

CDR3 region: CASSLGEAGELFF. The CDR3 DNA reads TGTGCCAGCAGTTTAGGGGAGGCCGGGGAGCTGTTTTTT. The rearrangement uses TRBV6-6 and TRBJ2-2, with D perhaps TRBD2 (6 bases). In germline, CDR1 is MNHNY, CDR2 SVGAGI (reference sequence). The CDR3 is 13 residues long. V shed 4 bases and J shed 6 bases, with 9 bases lying between them.